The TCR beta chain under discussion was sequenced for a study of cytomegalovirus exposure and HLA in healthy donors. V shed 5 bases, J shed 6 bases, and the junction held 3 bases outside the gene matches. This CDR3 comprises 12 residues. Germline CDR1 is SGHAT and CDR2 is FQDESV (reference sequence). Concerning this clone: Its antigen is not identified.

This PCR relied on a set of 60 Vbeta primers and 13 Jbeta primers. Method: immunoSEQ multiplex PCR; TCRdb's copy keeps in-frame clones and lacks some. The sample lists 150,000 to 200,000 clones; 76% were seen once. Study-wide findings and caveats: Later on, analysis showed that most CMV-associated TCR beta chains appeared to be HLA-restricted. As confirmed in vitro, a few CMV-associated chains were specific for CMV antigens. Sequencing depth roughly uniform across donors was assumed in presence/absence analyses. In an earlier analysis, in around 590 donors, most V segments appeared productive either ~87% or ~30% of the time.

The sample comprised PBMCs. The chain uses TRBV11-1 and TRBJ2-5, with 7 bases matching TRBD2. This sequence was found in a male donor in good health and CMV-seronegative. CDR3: CASSPGGQTQYF. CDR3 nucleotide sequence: TGTGCCAGCAGCCCGGGGGGTCAGACCCAGTACTTC.